This T cell receptor beta chain appears in the sequencing data of a study of Ad26.COV2.S vaccination and SARS-CoV-2 variants. Study background: Each vaccinee took Ad26.COV2.S intramuscularly, once or twice 56 days apart.

Described treatment: roughly 18 received Ad26.COV2.S at low or high dose, single or two shots; roughly five received placebo; per-sample allocation not given. The investigators took samples on day 63 after the first vaccine or placebo injection. The sample came from a Boston adult aged 18-55 years. This clone came up a few times. The V gene's germline CDR1 is MNHEY and CDR2 SVGAGI. V lost 6 bases and J lost 9; bases outside the gene matches: 8. CDR3 length: 15 residues. Using immunoSEQ multiplex PCR, the repertoire was profiled, and TCRdb retains in-frame clones only, with some absent. The sample carries 300,000 to 500,000 clones, about 88% recorded once.

The V gene is TRBV6-5, the J gene TRBJ1-6; 10 bases fit TRBD1. This TCR was sampled from a person aged 18 to 59 who received the Ad26.COV2.S COVID-19 vaccine or a placebo. The specimen was peripheral blood, collected in a trial of Ad26.COV2.S vaccine versus placebo. The CDR3 region is CASSATRDRGSPLHF. DNA for the CDR3: TGTGCCAGCAGCGCTACCAGGGACAGGGGTTCACCCCTCCACTTT.